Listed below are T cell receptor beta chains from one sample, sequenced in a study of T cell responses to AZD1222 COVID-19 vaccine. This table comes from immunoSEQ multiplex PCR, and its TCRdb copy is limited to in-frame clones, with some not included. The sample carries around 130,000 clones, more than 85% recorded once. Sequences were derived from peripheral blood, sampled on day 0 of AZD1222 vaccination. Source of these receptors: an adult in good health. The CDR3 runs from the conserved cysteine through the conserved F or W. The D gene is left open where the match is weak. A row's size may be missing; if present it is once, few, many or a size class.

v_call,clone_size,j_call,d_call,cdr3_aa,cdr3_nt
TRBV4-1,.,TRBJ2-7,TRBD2,CASSQTGRGGYEQYF,TGCGCCAGCAGCCAGACCGGGCGGGGGGGCTACGAGCAGTACTTC
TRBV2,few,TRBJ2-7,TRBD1,CATQMDRGSPYEQYF,TGTGCCACCCAAATGGACAGGGGGTCCCCCTACGAGCAGTACTTC
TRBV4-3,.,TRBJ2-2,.,CASSQDLGYTGELFF,TGCGCCAGCAGCCAAGATCTAGGGTACACCGGGGAGCTGTTTTTT
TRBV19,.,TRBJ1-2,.,CASSIGQFYGYTF,TGTGCCAGTAGTATAGGACAGTTCTATGGCTACACCTTC
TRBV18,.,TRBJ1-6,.,CASSPPTGGSPLHF,TGTGCCAGCTCACCACCGACGGGGGGGTCACCCCTCCACTTT
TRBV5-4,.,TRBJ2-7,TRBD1,CASSTTGTGSYEQYF,TGTGCCAGCAGCACCACCGGGACAGGGTCCTACGAGCAGTACTTC
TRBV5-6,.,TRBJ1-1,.,CASSLWTENTEAFF,TGTGCCAGCAGCTTATGGACAGAAAACACTGAAGCTTTCTTT
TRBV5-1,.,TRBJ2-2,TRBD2,CASSSLGTSVGELFF,TGCGCCAGCAGCAGCCTCGGGACTAGCGTCGGGGAGCTGTTTTTT
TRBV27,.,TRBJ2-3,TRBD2,CASRGLAGEVPDTQYF,TGTGCCAGCAGGGGCCTAGCGGGAGAGGTACCAGATACGCAGTATTTT
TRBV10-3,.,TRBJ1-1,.,CATQSSGSEAFF,TGTGCCACCCAATCGTCGGGGTCTGAAGCTTTCTTT
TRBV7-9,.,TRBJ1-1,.,CASSLLGVNTEAFF,TGTGCCAGCAGCTTATTAGGGGTGAACACTGAAGCTTTCTTT
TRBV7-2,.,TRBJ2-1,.,CASSLAGSAGYNEQFF,TGTGCCAGCAGCTTAGCGGGGAGCGCGGGCTACAATGAGCAGTTCTTC
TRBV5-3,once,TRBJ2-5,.,CARSTLRAVGETQYF,TGTGCCAGAAGCACTTTAAGGGCCGTCGGGGAGACCCAGTACTTC
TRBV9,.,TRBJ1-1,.,CASSVGGVMNTEAFF,TGTGCCAGCAGCGTAGGAGGGGTCATGAACACTGAAGCTTTCTTT
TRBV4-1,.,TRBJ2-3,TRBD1,CASSQDPGGTQYF,TGCGCCAGCAGCCAGGACCCAGGGGGAACGCAGTATTTT
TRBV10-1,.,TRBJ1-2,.,CASSSDRSYGYTF,TGCGCCAGCAGCTCAGATCGAAGCTATGGCTACACCTTC
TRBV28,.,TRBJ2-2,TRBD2,CASSLAGGRDGELFF,TGTGCCAGCAGTTTAGCGGGAGGGCGTGACGGGGAGCTGTTTTTT
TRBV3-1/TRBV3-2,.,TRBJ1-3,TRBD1,CASSQGGQVFSGNTIYF,TGTGCCAGCAGCCAGGGGGGACAGGTTTTCTCTGGAAACACCATATATTTT
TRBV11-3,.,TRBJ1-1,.,CASSPGTGGLLNTEAFF,TGTGCCAGCAGTCCGGGGACGGGGGGATTACTTAACACTGAAGCTTTCTTT
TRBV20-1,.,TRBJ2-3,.,CSASLGDTQYF,TGCAGTGCCAGCCTCGGAGATACGCAGTATTTT
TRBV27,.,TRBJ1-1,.,CASSLWGSNTEAFF,TGTGCCAGCAGTTTATGGGGGAGTAACACTGAAGCTTTCTTT
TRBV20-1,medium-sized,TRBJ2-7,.,CSATERVDYEQYF,TGCAGTGCTACTGAGCGGGTCGACTACGAGCAGTACTTC
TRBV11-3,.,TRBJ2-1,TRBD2,CASSPGLAGGPYNEQFF,TGTGCCAGCAGCCCGGGACTAGCGGGAGGGCCCTACAATGAGCAGTTCTTC
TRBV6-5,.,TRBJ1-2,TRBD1,CASTATGTGYTF,TGTGCCAGCACCGCGACAGGGACTGGCTACACCTTC
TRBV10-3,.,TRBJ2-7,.,CAISGGRDMRF,TGTGCCATCAGTGGCGGGCGGGACATGAGGTTC
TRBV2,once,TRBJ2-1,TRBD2,CASRGLAGVYEQFF,TGTGCCAGCAGGGGACTAGCGGGAGTCTATGAGCAGTTCTTC
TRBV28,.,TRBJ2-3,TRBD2,CASIHGGADTQYF,TGTGCCAGCATCCATGGGGGGGCAGATACGCAGTATTTT
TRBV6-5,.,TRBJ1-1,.,CAILLPGNTEAFF,TGTGCTATACTTCTACCCGGGAACACTGAAGCTTTCTTT
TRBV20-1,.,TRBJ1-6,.,CSARDPPSLHF,TGCAGTGCTAGAGATCCTCCTTCCCTCCACTTT
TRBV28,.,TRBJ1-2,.,CASSWTAFNYGYTF,TGTGCCAGCAGTTGGACAGCGTTCAACTATGGCTACACCTTC
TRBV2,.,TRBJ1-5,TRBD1,CASSEEGGVQPQHF,TGTGCCAGCAGTGAGGAAGGGGGCGTCCAGCCCCAGCATTTT
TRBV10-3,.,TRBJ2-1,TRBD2,CAISGTGLAGNNEQFF,TGTGCCATCAGTGGGACGGGACTAGCGGGGAACAATGAGCAGTTCTTC
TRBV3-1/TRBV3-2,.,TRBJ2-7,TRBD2,CASSPGLAGAAYEQYF,TGTGCCAGCAGCCCCGGACTAGCGGGAGCAGCCTACGAGCAGTACTTC